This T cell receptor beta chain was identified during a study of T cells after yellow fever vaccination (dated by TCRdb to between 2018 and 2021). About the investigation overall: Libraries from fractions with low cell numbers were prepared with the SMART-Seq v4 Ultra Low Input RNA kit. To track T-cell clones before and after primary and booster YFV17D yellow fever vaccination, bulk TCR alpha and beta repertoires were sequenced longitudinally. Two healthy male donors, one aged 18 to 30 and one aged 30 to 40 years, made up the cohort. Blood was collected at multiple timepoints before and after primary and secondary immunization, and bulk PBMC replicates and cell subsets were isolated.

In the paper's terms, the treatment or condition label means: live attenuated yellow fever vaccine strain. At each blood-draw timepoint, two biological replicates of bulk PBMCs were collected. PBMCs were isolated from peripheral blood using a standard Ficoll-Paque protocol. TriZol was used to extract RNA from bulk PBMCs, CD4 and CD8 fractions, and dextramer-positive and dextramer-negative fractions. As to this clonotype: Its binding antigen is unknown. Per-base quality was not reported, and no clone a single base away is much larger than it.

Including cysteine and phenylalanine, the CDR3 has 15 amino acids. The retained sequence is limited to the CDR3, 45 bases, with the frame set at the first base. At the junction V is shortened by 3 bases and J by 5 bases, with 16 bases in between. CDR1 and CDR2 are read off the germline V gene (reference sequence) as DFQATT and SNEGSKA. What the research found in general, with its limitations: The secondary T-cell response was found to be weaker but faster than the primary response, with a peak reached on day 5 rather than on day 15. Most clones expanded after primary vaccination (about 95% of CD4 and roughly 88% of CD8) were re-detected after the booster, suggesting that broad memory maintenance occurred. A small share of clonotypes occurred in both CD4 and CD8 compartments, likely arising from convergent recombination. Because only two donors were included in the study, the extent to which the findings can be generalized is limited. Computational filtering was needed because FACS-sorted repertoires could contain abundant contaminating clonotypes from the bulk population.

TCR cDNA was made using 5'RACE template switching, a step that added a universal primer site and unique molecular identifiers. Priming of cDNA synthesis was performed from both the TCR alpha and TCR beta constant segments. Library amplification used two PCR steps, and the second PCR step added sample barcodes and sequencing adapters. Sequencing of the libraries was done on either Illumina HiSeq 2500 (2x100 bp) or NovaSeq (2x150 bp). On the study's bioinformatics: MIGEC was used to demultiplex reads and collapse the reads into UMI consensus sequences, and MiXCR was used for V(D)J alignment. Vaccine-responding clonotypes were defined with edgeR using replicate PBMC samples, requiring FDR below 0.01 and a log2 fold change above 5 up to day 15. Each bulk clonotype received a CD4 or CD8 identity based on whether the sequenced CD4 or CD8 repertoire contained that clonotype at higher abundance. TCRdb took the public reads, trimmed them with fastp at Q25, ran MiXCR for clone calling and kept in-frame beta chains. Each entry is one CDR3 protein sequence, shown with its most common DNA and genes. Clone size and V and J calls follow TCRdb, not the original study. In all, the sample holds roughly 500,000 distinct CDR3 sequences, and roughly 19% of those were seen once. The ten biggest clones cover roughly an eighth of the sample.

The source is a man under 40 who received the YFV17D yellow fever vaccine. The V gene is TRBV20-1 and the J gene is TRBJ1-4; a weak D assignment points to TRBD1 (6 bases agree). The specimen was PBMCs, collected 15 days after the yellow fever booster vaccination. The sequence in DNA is TGCAGTGCTAGCATGGGGGGCAGGAAAAATGAAAAACTGTTTTTT. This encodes CSASMGGRKNEKLFF.